These T cell receptor beta chains were read from a single sample in a study of T cells in Graves' hyperthyroidism and ophthalmopathy. TCRdb analysed the multiplex PCR reads with MiXCR anew, one entry per CDR3 protein. Here the sample spans more than 600,000 distinct CDR3 sequences, about 16% being singletons. Sequencing input: blood. Source of these receptors: a man aged 18 to 30 with Graves' hyperthyroidism. Both conserved end residues are part of each CDR3. Each record gives: clone size, J gene, V gene, D gene, CDR3 protein, CDR3 DNA. A D gene is named only where the DNA matches it firmly. Clone size is stated in some rows and not others, as once, few, many or a class when expanded.

clone_size: -
j_call: TRBJ2-7
v_call: TRBV9
d_call: -
cdr3_aa: CASSGSRTYEQYF
cdr3_nt: TGTGCCAGCAGCGGTTCTCGGACCTACGAGCAGTACTTC

clone_size: many
j_call: TRBJ2-1
v_call: TRBV2
d_call: TRBD2
cdr3_aa: CASSRLAGVNEQFF
cdr3_nt: TGTGCCAGCAGCCGACTAGCGGGAGTTAATGAGCAGTTCTTC

clone_size: many
j_call: TRBJ2-7
v_call: TRBV25-1
d_call: TRBD1
cdr3_aa: CASSENDRVYEQYF
cdr3_nt: TGTGCCAGCAGTGAAAACGACAGGGTCTACGAGCAGTACTTC

clone_size: few
j_call: TRBJ2-3
v_call: TRBV7-2
d_call: -
cdr3_aa: CASSLRNRDTQYF
cdr3_nt: TGTGCCAGCAGCTTAAGAAATAGGGATACGCAGTATTTT

clone_size: many
j_call: TRBJ2-5
v_call: TRBV7-9
d_call: TRBD2
cdr3_aa: CASSLPGLAGFQYF
cdr3_nt: TGTGCCAGCAGCTTACCGGGACTAGCGGGGTTCCAGTACTTC

clone_size: many
j_call: TRBJ2-3
v_call: TRBV6-1
d_call: TRBD2
cdr3_aa: CASSALGLAGNTDTQYF
cdr3_nt: TGTGCCAGCAGTGCCCTAGGACTAGCGGGGAACACAGATACGCAGTATTTT

clone_size: -
j_call: TRBJ2-1
v_call: TRBV7-9
d_call: -
cdr3_aa: CASSRGMYNEQFF
cdr3_nt: TGTGCCAGCAGCCGCGGGATGTACAATGAGCAGTTCTTC

clone_size: many
j_call: TRBJ1-1
v_call: TRBV6-6
d_call: -
cdr3_aa: CASSYSNTEAFF
cdr3_nt: TGTGCCAGCAGTTACTCTAACACTGAAGCTTTCTTT

clone_size: few
j_call: TRBJ2-3
v_call: TRBV4-2
d_call: TRBD2
cdr3_aa: CASSRYMASSGITDTQYF
cdr3_nt: TGTGCCAGCAGCCGCTATATGGCGTCTAGCGGGATCACAGATACGCAGTATTTT

clone_size: many
j_call: TRBJ2-7
v_call: TRBV2
d_call: -
cdr3_aa: CASRPGRRSSYEQYF
cdr3_nt: TGTGCCAGCAGGCCTGGACGGAGGAGCTCCTACGAGCAGTACTTC

clone_size: -
j_call: TRBJ2-2
v_call: TRBV25-1
d_call: TRBD1
cdr3_aa: CASTSDRGQFTGELFF
cdr3_nt: TGTGCCAGCACCTCCGACAGGGGGCAGTTCACCGGGGAGCTGTTTTTT

clone_size: many
j_call: TRBJ2-7
v_call: TRBV6-5
d_call: TRBD1
cdr3_aa: CASSYSDRGDEQYF
cdr3_nt: TGTGCCAGCAGTTACTCGGACAGGGGGGACGAGCAGTACTTC

clone_size: few
j_call: TRBJ2-1
v_call: TRBV20-1
d_call: -
cdr3_aa: CSAREVEWNSYNEQFF
cdr3_nt: TGCAGTGCTAGAGAGGTGGAGTGGAACTCCTACAATGAGCAGTTCTTC

clone_size: few
j_call: TRBJ2-1
v_call: TRBV6-1
d_call: -
cdr3_aa: CASSEGLPEEQFF
cdr3_nt: TGTGCCAGCAGTGAGGGACTCCCTGAGGAGCAGTTCTTC

clone_size: -
j_call: TRBJ2-1
v_call: TRBV29-1
d_call: TRBD1
cdr3_aa: CSVEDRDRENQFF
cdr3_nt: TGCAGCGTTGAAGATCGGGACAGGGAAAACCAGTTCTTC

clone_size: few
j_call: TRBJ2-1
v_call: TRBV6-2/TRBV6-3
d_call: TRBD2
cdr3_aa: CASRQSGVVWNEQFF
cdr3_nt: TGTGCCAGCAGGCAAAGCGGGGTGGTCTGGAATGAGCAGTTCTTC

clone_size: many
j_call: TRBJ2-1
v_call: TRBV11-3
d_call: -
cdr3_aa: CASSKEQDEQFF
cdr3_nt: TGTGCCAGCAGCAAGGAGCAGGATGAGCAGTTCTTC

clone_size: many
j_call: TRBJ2-5
v_call: TRBV12-3/TRBV12-4
d_call: -
cdr3_aa: CASSLAGWETQYF
cdr3_nt: TGTGCCAGCAGTTTAGCAGGGTGGGAGACCCAGTACTTC

clone_size: many
j_call: TRBJ1-5
v_call: TRBV3-1
d_call: -
cdr3_aa: CASSLMAGNQPQHF
cdr3_nt: TGTGCCAGCAGCCTGATGGCCGGCAATCAGCCCCAGCATTTT

clone_size: -
j_call: TRBJ2-5
v_call: TRBV9
d_call: -
cdr3_aa: CASSVGLGLQETQYF
cdr3_nt: TGTGCCAGCAGCGTAGGTCTTGGGCTACAAGAGACCCAGTACTTC

clone_size: -
j_call: TRBJ2-1
v_call: TRBV25-1
d_call: TRBD2
cdr3_aa: CASSEWGLVDNEQFF
cdr3_nt: TGTGCCAGCAGTGAATGGGGACTAGTAGACAATGAGCAGTTCTTC

clone_size: many
j_call: TRBJ2-3
v_call: TRBV7-3
d_call: TRBD2
cdr3_aa: CASSPFAGGGTDTQYF
cdr3_nt: TGTGCCAGCAGCCCCTTCGCGGGAGGGGGCACAGATACGCAGTATTTT

clone_size: -
j_call: TRBJ2-1
v_call: TRBV6-1
d_call: TRBD2
cdr3_aa: CASSGPGLAGLSGQLFYPYNEQFF
cdr3_nt: TGTGCCAGCAGTGGACCGGGACTAGCGGGACTATCGGGCCAGTTGTTTTACCCTTACAATGAGCAGTTCTTC

clone_size: many
j_call: TRBJ2-2
v_call: TRBV6-1
d_call: TRBD2
cdr3_aa: CASSAGDYPNTEELFF
cdr3_nt: TGTGCCAGCAGTGCCGGGGACTACCCGAACACCGAGGAGCTGTTTTTT

clone_size: few
j_call: TRBJ2-1
v_call: TRBV7-2
d_call: TRBD2
cdr3_aa: CASSLELAGAREQFF
cdr3_nt: TGTGCCAGCAGCTTAGAACTAGCGGGGGCCAGGGAGCAGTTCTTC

clone_size: many
j_call: TRBJ2-3
v_call: TRBV6-1
d_call: TRBD1
cdr3_aa: CASSRQGARLGQYF
cdr3_nt: TGTGCCAGCAGCAGACAGGGGGCGCGGTTGGGGCAGTATTTT

clone_size: few
j_call: TRBJ2-1
v_call: TRBV6-2/TRBV6-3
d_call: TRBD2
cdr3_aa: CASSYKLAGSQQFF
cdr3_nt: TGTGCCAGCAGTTACAAACTAGCGGGAAGTCAGCAGTTCTTC

clone_size: few
j_call: TRBJ2-2
v_call: TRBV4-3
d_call: TRBD2
cdr3_aa: CASSQDEASGSTGELFF
cdr3_nt: TGCGCCAGCAGCCAAGATGAGGCTAGCGGGAGTACCGGGGAGCTGTTTTTT

clone_size: -
j_call: TRBJ2-3
v_call: TRBV10-2
d_call: TRBD2
cdr3_aa: CASSDPGLAGAQYF
cdr3_nt: TGCGCCAGCAGTGACCCGGGACTAGCGGGAGCGCAGTATTTT

clone_size: -
j_call: TRBJ2-2
v_call: TRBV29-1
d_call: TRBD2
cdr3_aa: CSVPSSGAGELFF
cdr3_nt: TGCAGCGTTCCTTCTAGCGGGGCCGGGGAGCTGTTTTTT

clone_size: many
j_call: TRBJ1-2
v_call: TRBV12-3/TRBV12-4
d_call: -
cdr3_aa: CASSPGQNPSYGYTF
cdr3_nt: TGTGCCAGCAGTCCCGGACAGAATCCCTCCTATGGCTACACCTTC

clone_size: few
j_call: TRBJ2-2
v_call: TRBV5-1
d_call: -
cdr3_aa: CASSFLGDPDWRELFF
cdr3_nt: TGCGCCAGCAGCTTTCTCGGGGACCCGGATTGGAGGGAGCTGTTTTTT

clone_size: few
j_call: TRBJ2-7
v_call: TRBV7-3
d_call: -
cdr3_aa: CASSLGLANEQYF
cdr3_nt: TGTGCCAGCAGCTTAGGTCTAGCGAACGAGCAGTACTTC

clone_size: many
j_call: TRBJ1-2
v_call: TRBV12-3/TRBV12-4
d_call: TRBD1
cdr3_aa: CASRETGSYGYTF
cdr3_nt: TGTGCCAGCAGGGAGACAGGGTCCTATGGCTACACCTTC

clone_size: -
j_call: TRBJ2-7
v_call: TRBV9
d_call: -
cdr3_aa: CASSVATGPYEQYF
cdr3_nt: TGTGCCAGCAGCGTAGCTACAGGGCCCTACGAGCAGTACTTC

clone_size: once
j_call: TRBJ2-2
v_call: TRBV7-2
d_call: TRBD2
cdr3_aa: CASSTGLAVFTGELFF
cdr3_nt: TGTGCCAGCAGCACGGGACTAGCGGTCTTCACCGGGGAGCTGTTTTTT

clone_size: -
j_call: TRBJ2-7
v_call: TRBV28
d_call: -
cdr3_aa: CASSFLRSVGEQYF
cdr3_nt: TGTGCCAGCAGTTTCCTCCGGAGCGTGGGCGAGCAGTACTTC

clone_size: few
j_call: TRBJ2-2
v_call: TRBV7-3
d_call: TRBD2
cdr3_aa: CASSVSSGRYTGELFF
cdr3_nt: TGTGCCAGCAGCGTGTCTAGCGGGCGGTACACCGGGGAGCTGTTTTTT

clone_size: many
j_call: TRBJ2-1
v_call: TRBV19
d_call: TRBD2
cdr3_aa: CASTLAGGPYNEQFF
cdr3_nt: TGTGCCAGTACCTTAGCGGGAGGGCCGTACAATGAGCAGTTCTTC

clone_size: many
j_call: TRBJ2-5
v_call: TRBV18
d_call: -
cdr3_aa: CASSPLEGQETQYF
cdr3_nt: TGTGCCAGCTCACCCCTTGAGGGCCAAGAGACCCAGTACTTC

clone_size: many
j_call: TRBJ2-3
v_call: TRBV28
d_call: TRBD2
cdr3_aa: CASSAGGWSTDTQYF
cdr3_nt: TGTGCCAGCAGCGCGGGGGGTTGGAGCACAGATACGCAGTATTTT

clone_size: many
j_call: TRBJ2-2
v_call: TRBV3-1
d_call: -
cdr3_aa: CASSLRQVQTGELFF
cdr3_nt: TGTGCCAGCAGCCTACGACAGGTTCAGACCGGGGAGCTGTTTTTT

clone_size: many
j_call: TRBJ2-7
v_call: TRBV15
d_call: TRBD1
cdr3_aa: CATSRSPPGQGARYEQYF
cdr3_nt: TGTGCCACCAGCAGATCCCCACCTGGGCAGGGGGCGCGGTACGAGCAGTACTTC

clone_size: -
j_call: TRBJ2-5
v_call: TRBV11-2
d_call: -
cdr3_aa: CASSWDPSQETQYF
cdr3_nt: TGTGCCAGCAGCTGGGACCCCAGCCAAGAGACCCAGTACTTC

clone_size: many
j_call: TRBJ2-5
v_call: TRBV29-1
d_call: TRBD1
cdr3_aa: CSVEVRGLETQYF
cdr3_nt: TGCAGCGTTGAAGTCAGGGGGCTAGAGACCCAGTACTTC

clone_size: -
j_call: TRBJ2-2
v_call: TRBV29-1
d_call: -
cdr3_aa: CSVVRAGELFF
cdr3_nt: TGCAGCGTTGTTCGGGCCGGGGAGCTGTTTTTT

clone_size: many
j_call: TRBJ2-1
v_call: TRBV7-8
d_call: TRBD2
cdr3_aa: CASSETGGGRAYNEQFF
cdr3_nt: TGTGCCAGCAGCGAGACCGGAGGCGGGAGGGCCTACAATGAGCAGTTCTTC

clone_size: -
j_call: TRBJ2-1
v_call: TRBV28
d_call: -
cdr3_aa: CASSPRGFGDEQFF
cdr3_nt: TGTGCCAGCAGCCCTCGGGGCTTCGGCGATGAGCAGTTCTTC

clone_size: -
j_call: TRBJ2-5
v_call: TRBV2
d_call: -
cdr3_aa: CASSSFRRETQYF
cdr3_nt: TGTGCCAGCAGCTCCTTCCGCCGGGAGACCCAGTACTTC

clone_size: few
j_call: TRBJ2-1
v_call: TRBV5-4
d_call: TRBD2
cdr3_aa: CASSLEGSGIPGEQFF
cdr3_nt: TGTGCCAGCAGCTTGGAGGGTAGCGGGATACCTGGTGAGCAGTTCTTC

clone_size: -
j_call: TRBJ2-7
v_call: TRBV6-1
d_call: TRBD2
cdr3_aa: CASSESGLAAYEQYF
cdr3_nt: TGTGCCAGCAGTGAGTCGGGGCTAGCGGCCTACGAGCAGTACTTC

clone_size: few
j_call: TRBJ2-7
v_call: TRBV6-1
d_call: TRBD2
cdr3_aa: CASSEARESSYEQYF
cdr3_nt: TGTGCCAGCAGTGAAGCGCGGGAGAGCTCCTACGAGCAGTACTTC

clone_size: -
j_call: TRBJ2-7
v_call: TRBV2
d_call: -
cdr3_aa: CASSAGRGVKDYEQYF
cdr3_nt: TGTGCCAGCAGTGCAGGCAGGGGTGTAAAAGACTACGAGCAGTACTTC

clone_size: -
j_call: TRBJ1-4
v_call: TRBV7-2
d_call: -
cdr3_aa: CASSLEAGDNEKLFF
cdr3_nt: TGTGCCAGCAGCTTAGAGGCAGGGGATAATGAAAAACTGTTTTTT

clone_size: -
j_call: TRBJ1-5
v_call: TRBV20-1
d_call: -
cdr3_aa: CSASTGINQPQHF
cdr3_nt: TGCAGTGCTAGTACAGGAATCAATCAGCCCCAGCATTTT